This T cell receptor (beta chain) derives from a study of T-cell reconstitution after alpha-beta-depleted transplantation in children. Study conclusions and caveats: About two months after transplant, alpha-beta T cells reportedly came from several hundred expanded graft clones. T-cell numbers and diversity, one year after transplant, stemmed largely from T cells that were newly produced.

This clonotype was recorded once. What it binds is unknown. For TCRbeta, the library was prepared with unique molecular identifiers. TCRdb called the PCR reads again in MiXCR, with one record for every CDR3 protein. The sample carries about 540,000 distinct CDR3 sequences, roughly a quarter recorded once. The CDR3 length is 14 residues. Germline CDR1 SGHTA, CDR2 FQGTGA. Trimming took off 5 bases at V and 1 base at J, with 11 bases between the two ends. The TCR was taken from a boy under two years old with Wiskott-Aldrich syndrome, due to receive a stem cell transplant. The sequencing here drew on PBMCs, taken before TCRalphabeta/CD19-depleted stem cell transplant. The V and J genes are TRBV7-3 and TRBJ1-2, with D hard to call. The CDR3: CASSPGPYNYGYTF. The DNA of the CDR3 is TGTGCCAGCAGCCCCGGACCCTATAACTATGGCTACACCTTC.